The next 16 T cell receptor beta chains were all read from a single sample in a study of shared clonotypes between healthy human individuals (dated by TCRdb to about 2020). The library was generated by the immunoSEQ multiplex PCR assay. TCRdb limited this immuneACCESS table to in-frame rearrangements with V and J called. A share of clones is missing; checked studies link under half to unresolved V genes, and the rest is unexplained. For this sample the table gives about 2.4 million clones, of which over 85% were detected only once. Of the sample, over 0.12% is held by the ten largest clones. The sample was naive CD4+ T cells sorted from blood. In the paper's terms, the cell subset or site label means: CD45RA+ positively selected. These receptor sequences come from a man younger than 30 in good health.

In the case of this clone: The same CDR3 also results from other DNA sequences found in this sample. This sequence joins TRBV20-1 and TRBJ1-2; D is undetermined. This CDR3 region has 11 residues. Germline-derived CDR1 and CDR2 are DFQATT and SNEGSKA (reference sequence). Trimming removed 3 bases from V and 4 bases from J, with 6 bases in between. Here the CDR3 reads CSAREAYGYTF. As DNA, the CDR3 is TGCAGTGCTAGGGAAGCCTATGGCTACACCTTC.

The chain combines TRBV5-1 with TRBJ2-3, with TRBD1 identical over 12 bases. The length of the CDR3 is 16 residues. From germline, CDR1 is SGHRS and CDR2 YFSETQ. V lost 0 bases, J lost 5 bases, and 4 bases stayed unmatched. The CDR3 is CASSLAGQGAGDTQYF. DNA of the CDR3: TGCGCCAGCAGCTTGGCGGGACAGGGGGCGGGAGATACGCAGTATTTT.

The V and J genes are TRBV6-6 and TRBJ2-1; possibly TRBD2 for D (7 bases). Germline V gene data show CDR1 as MNHNY and CDR2 as SVGAGI (reference sequence). Trimming removed 0 bases from V and 7 bases from J, with 16 bases in between. This CDR3 is built from 16 residues. CDR3 DNA sequence: TGTGCCAGCAGTTACTCTGGGGGGGCCTTTTTTAATGAGCAGTTCTTC. Translating it yields CASSYSGGAFFNEQFF.

The chain is built from TRBV4-3 and TRBJ2-2, with D maybe TRBD2 (5 bases). V shed 1 base and J shed 9 bases, with 24 bases lying between them. Germline CDR1 LGHNA, CDR2 YSLEER. The CDR3 contains 18 residues. CDR3 nucleotide sequence: TGCGCCAGCAGCCAAGCTTGGGAGAGTCAGTTAGTTTTGAGGGAGCTGTTTTTT. Residues: CASSQAWESQLVLRELFF.

For this clone: This sample also contains other DNA sequences that code for the same CDR3. This chain joins TRBV4-3 and TRBJ1-1; no clear D gene. The CDR3 extends over 15 amino acids. V gave up 0 bases and J gave up 3 bases, with 11 bases separating them. In germline, CDR1 is LGHNA, CDR2 YSLEER. CDR3 sequence: CASSQDLAIHTEAFF. In DNA, the CDR3 is TGCGCCAGCAGCCAAGATCTGGCAATACACACTGAAGCTTTCTTT.

This clone was counted once. The CDR3 DNA reads as TGTGCCAGCAGCCCCGGTCCCGGACTAGCGGGGAGGAATGAGCAGTTCTTC. Its translation is CASSPGPGLAGRNEQFF. The chain recombines TRBV7-2 with TRBJ2-1; 12 nucleotides agree with TRBD2. After removal of 5 bases from V and 7 bases from J, the junction contained 12 bases not matched to a gene. Germline CDR1 reads SGHTA; CDR2 reads FQGNSA. The CDR3 has 17 residues.

The rearrangement links TRBV6-1 to TRBJ2-3, with D possibly TRBD2 on 6 matching bases. This CDR3 region has 15 residues. CDR1 is MNHNS and CDR2 is SASEGT in the germline V gene. Trimming removed 7 bases from V and 1 base from J, with 15 bases in between. CDR3 region: CASNKQGGGTDTQYF. In nucleotides, the CDR3 is TGTGCCAGCAACAAGCAGGGAGGCGGCACAGATACGCAGTATTTT.

For this clone: The sample holds other DNA sequences that translate to the same CDR3. The J gene is TRBJ1-5, the V gene TRBV2; D possibly corresponds to TRBD1 (6 bases). The CDR3 loop spans 13 amino acids. CDR1 and CDR2 from the germline V gene are SNHLY and FYNNEI. Between the trimmed V and J ends, which lost 7 bases and 2 bases, there was a span of 9 bases. The DNA of the CDR3 is TGTGCCAGCAAAGGGGGGGGCAATCAGCCCCAGCATTTT. It yields the protein CASKGGGNQPQHF.

J is TRBJ1-2 and V is TRBV6-1; 7 bases are a match to TRBD1. The V and J ends lost 5 bases and 4 bases, in that order; junction bases with no gene match: 7. This CDR3 is built from 14 residues. Germline V gene sequence: CDR1 MNHNS, CDR2 SASEGT. CDR3 region: CASSSLGTVYGYTF. DNA for the CDR3: TGTGCCAGCAGTTCACTTGGGACAGTCTATGGCTACACCTTC.

This clone was detected only a few times. The chain combines TRBV7-9 with TRBJ1-6, with D possibly TRBD1 on 6 matching bases. The CDR3 has 14 residues. Trimming cost V 4 bases and J 10 bases, with 14 bases left between them. From germline, CDR1 is SEHNR and CDR2 FQNEAQ (reference sequence). The CDR3 DNA is TGTGCCAGCAGCTCCGTGGGGGCAGGGTCACCCCTCCACTTT. Translated, it gives CASSSVGAGSPLHF.

As to this clone: The same CDR3 arises from other DNA sequences in this sample as well. This chain joins TRBV7-2 and TRBJ2-7; 9 bases line up with TRBD1. Germline CDR1 is SGHTA and CDR2 is FQGNSA. This CDR3 comprises 14 residues. Unmatched junction bases numbered 3, after V lost 3 bases and J lost 3 bases. CDR3 nucleotides: TGTGCCAGCAGCTTTCCGGGACAGGGCTACGAGCAGTACTTC. Amino acid sequence: CASSFPGQGYEQYF.

The J gene is TRBJ1-3, the V gene TRBV28; unclear D gene. V was clipped by 1 base and J by 2 bases, with 6 bases between them. The germline gives CDR1 MDHEN, CDR2 SYDVKM. The CDR3 consists of 14 residues. The CDR3 here is CASSLSGPGNTIYF. In DNA, the CDR3 is TGTGCCAGCAGTTTATCAGGTCCTGGAAACACCATATATTTT.

The table lists this clone with a few counts. The chain has TRBV6-1 and TRBJ1-1; no clear D gene. Germline assignment: CDR1 MNHNS and CDR2 SASEGT. Trimming stripped 0 bases from V and 5 bases from J, with 13 bases between. This CDR3 contains 15 residues. The CDR3 is CASSEAVNGWTEAFF. CDR3 coding DNA: TGTGCCAGCAGTGAAGCAGTTAATGGGTGGACTGAAGCTTTCTTT.

To note about this clone: The same CDR3 arises from other DNA sequences in this sample as well. The V gene is TRBV7-9, the J gene TRBJ2-7; no definite D call. Germline CDR1 SEHNR, CDR2 FQNEAQ (reference sequence). Trimming removed 0 bases at V and 6 bases at J, with 9 bases between. The CDR3 spans 13 residues. This CDR3 reads CASSLAPLGEQYF. The CDR3 region has the DNA TGTGCCAGCAGCTTAGCCCCCCTGGGCGAGCAGTACTTC.

The chain couples TRBV11-2 to TRBJ2-1; 14 bases fit TRBD2. V lost 0 bases, J lost 8 bases, and 9 bases stayed unmatched. The CDR3 has 18 residues. Germline lookup yields CDR1 SGHAT and CDR2 FQNNGV. The CDR3 spells CASSLDHVGTSGSDEQFF. For the CDR3, the DNA is TGTGCCAGCAGCTTAGATCATGTGGGGACTAGCGGGAGTGATGAGCAGTTCTTC. Full variable domain (outside the CDR3, taken from reference TRBV11-2 and TRBJ2-1): EAGVAQSPRYKIIEKRQSVAFWCNPISGHATLYWYQQILGQGPKLLIQFQNNGVVDDSQLPKDRFSAERLKGVDSTLKIQPAKLEDSAVYLCASSLDHVGTSGSDEQFFGPGTRLTVL.

The chain has TRBV5-1 and TRBJ2-2; 8 bases fit TRBD1. This CDR3 is built from 18 residues. V trimming: 0 bases; J trimming: 5 bases; junction bases outside the gene matches: 12. Germline V gene sequence: CDR1 SGHRS, CDR2 YFSETQ. The DNA for the CDR3 is TGCGCCAGCAGCTTGGCCTCGAGGCAGGGGGCATGGACCGGGGAGCTGTTTTTT. Protein product: CASSLASRQGAWTGELFF.